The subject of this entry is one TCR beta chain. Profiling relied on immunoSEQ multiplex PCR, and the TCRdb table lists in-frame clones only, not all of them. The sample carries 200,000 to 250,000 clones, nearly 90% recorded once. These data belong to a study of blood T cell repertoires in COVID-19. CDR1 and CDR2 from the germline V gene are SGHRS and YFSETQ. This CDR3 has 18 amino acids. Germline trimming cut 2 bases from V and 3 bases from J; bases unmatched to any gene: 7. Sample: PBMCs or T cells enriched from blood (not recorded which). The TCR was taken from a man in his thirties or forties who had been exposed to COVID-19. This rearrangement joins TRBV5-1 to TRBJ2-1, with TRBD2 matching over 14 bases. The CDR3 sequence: CASSLNSGLAGVYNEQFF. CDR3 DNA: TGCGCCAGCAGCTTAAACTCGGGACTAGCGGGGGTCTACAATGAGCAGTTCTTC.